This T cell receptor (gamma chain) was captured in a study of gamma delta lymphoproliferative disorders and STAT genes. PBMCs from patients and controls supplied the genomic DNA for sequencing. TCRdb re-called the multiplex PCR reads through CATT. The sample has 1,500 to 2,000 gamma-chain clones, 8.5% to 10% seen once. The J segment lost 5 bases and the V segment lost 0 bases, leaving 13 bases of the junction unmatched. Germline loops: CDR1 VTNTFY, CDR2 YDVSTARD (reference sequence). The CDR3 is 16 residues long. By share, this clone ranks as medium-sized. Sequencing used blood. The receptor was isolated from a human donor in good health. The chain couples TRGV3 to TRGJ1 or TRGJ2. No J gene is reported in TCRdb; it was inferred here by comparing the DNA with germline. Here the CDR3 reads CATWDRLGIFDYKKLF. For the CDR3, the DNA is TGTGCCACCTGGGACAGGCTTGGGATTTTCGATTATAAGAAACTCTTT.